This TCR beta chain is drawn from a study of neurological immune-mediated disorders. This clonotype showed up many times. Antigen unknown. Points from the study as a whole: No CDR3 amino acid sequences were shared by expanded clones across subjects, suggesting private repertoires in all groups.

V lost 6 bases, J lost 4 bases, and 9 bases lay in between. In germline, CDR1 is MNHNY, CDR2 SVGAGI (reference sequence). The CDR3 contains 12 residues. TCRdb redid the calling of the 5' RACE reads with MiXCR, one entry per CDR3 protein. The sample has tens of thousands of distinct CDR3 sequences, 9.5% to 15% seen once. J is TRBJ2-5 and V is TRBV6-6; D is undetermined. The sample taken for sequencing was PBMCs. This TCR derives from a female donor in good health. The CDR3 nucleotides are TGTGCCAGCAGCCCGAGTGGAGAGACCCAGTACTTC. This codes for CASSPSGETQYF.